This is a list of T cell receptor beta chains from one sample in a study of vaccination and CD4 T cells after COVID-19. MiXCR, applied by TCRdb to the PCR reads, yields one record per CDR3 protein. The table includes about 18,000 distinct CDR3 sequences, about three quarters detected once. Which antigens these TCRs recognize remains unknown. Here the sequenced sample was CD4+ T cells from blood, cultured in vitro, taken after SARS-CoV-2 vaccination. These receptors all stem from a human donor who received a COVID-19 vaccine. Each CDR3 is given with its conserved first and last residue. D genes are given only for firm matches. The size entry is marked missing in some rows and otherwise reads once, few, many or a size class.

CDR3 protein	CDR3 DNA	CDR3 length	J gene	V gene	clone size	D gene
CASSQRGLANYGYTF	TGTGCCAGCAGCCAAAGGGGCTTAGCTAACTATGGCTACACCTTC	15	TRBJ1-2	TRBV14	NA	NA
CASSSETGGPGSPLHF	TGTGCCAGCAGCTCAGAGACAGGGGGGCCGGGATCACCCCTCCACTTT	16	TRBJ1-6	TRBV7-9	NA	TRBD1
CASSESQGNGYTF	TGTGCCAGCAGTGAAAGCCAGGGGAATGGCTACACCTTC	13	TRBJ1-2	TRBV6-1	few	NA
CASSERGYWNTIYF	TGTGCCAGCAGTGAGCGAGGGTACTGGAACACCATATATTTT	14	TRBJ1-3	TRBV25-1	NA	NA
CASSEAGQAEAFF	TGTGCCAGCAGTGAAGCGGGGCAGGCCGAAGCTTTCTTT	13	TRBJ1-1	TRBV2	few	NA
CASIPDRVDTEAFF	TGTGCCAGTATCCCGGACAGGGTCGACACTGAAGCTTTCTTT	14	TRBJ1-1	TRBV19	few	TRBD1
CASSVEQGAFNYGYTF	TGTGCCAGCAGCGTAGAACAGGGGGCCTTCAACTATGGCTACACCTTC	16	TRBJ1-2	TRBV9	NA	TRBD1
CASSEWEAGGPGTGELFF	TGTGCCAGCAGTGAATGGGAAGCGGGGGGGCCTGGGACCGGGGAGCTGTTTTTT	18	TRBJ2-2	TRBV2	NA	TRBD2
CASSEGLAGGQNEQFF	TGTGCCAGCAGTGAGGGACTAGCGGGGGGGCAAAATGAGCAGTTCTTC	16	TRBJ2-1	TRBV2	NA	TRBD2
CASSHQSGVPSPLHF	TGTGCCAGCAGTCACCAAAGCGGGGTTCCTTCACCCCTCCACTTT	15	TRBJ1-6	TRBV6-1	NA	NA
CASSEVAYNEQFF	TGTGCCAGCAGTGAAGTTGCCTACAATGAGCAGTTCTTC	13	TRBJ2-1	TRBV2	NA	NA
CASSNQFSNQPQHF	TGTGCCAGCAGCAACCAATTTAGCAATCAGCCCCAGCATTTT	14	TRBJ1-5	TRBV6-1	NA	NA
CASRRETSSGANVLTF	TGTGCCAGTCGACGGGAGACTAGCTCTGGGGCCAACGTCCTGACTTTC	16	TRBJ2-6	TRBV19	NA	NA
CSARARDGLLGEAFF	TGCAGTGCTAGAGCCCGGGACGGGCTCCTTGGGGAAGCTTTCTTT	15	TRBJ1-1	TRBV20-1	few	NA
CASSLDGTGSYTF	TGTGCCAGCAGCTTGGATGGGACGGGGAGCTACACCTTC	13	TRBJ1-2	TRBV7-9	NA	NA
CAIARSNYGYTF	TGTGCCATCGCTCGGAGTAACTATGGCTACACCTTC	12	TRBJ1-2	TRBV10-3	NA	NA
CASSLAVGADTTEAFF	TGTGCCAGCAGCTTAGCGGTCGGGGCAGATACCACTGAAGCTTTCTTT	16	TRBJ1-1	TRBV7-9	few	NA
CASSLGAGGGNTIYF	TGTGCCAGCAGTTTAGGGGCAGGGGGCGGAAACACCATATATTTT	15	TRBJ1-3	TRBV12-3/TRBV12-4	NA	TRBD1
CASRDGLDRGLSEQYF	TGTGCCAGCAGGGACGGATTGGACAGGGGGCTCTCCGAGCAGTACTTC	16	TRBJ2-7	TRBV6-2/TRBV6-3	NA	TRBD1
CASSPGQGYGYTF	TGTGCCAGCAGCCCAGGACAGGGCTATGGCTACACCTTC	13	TRBJ1-2	TRBV12-3/TRBV12-4	NA	TRBD1
CASSIDRVGNQPQHF	TGTGCCAGCAGCATAGACAGGGTAGGCAATCAGCCCCAGCATTTT	15	TRBJ1-5	TRBV7-8	NA	TRBD1
CASSIPPAGYGYTF	TGTGCCAGTAGTATCCCCCCCGCAGGCTATGGCTACACCTTC	14	TRBJ1-2	TRBV19	few	NA
CSAYQLNTEAFF	TGCAGTGCTTACCAACTGAACACTGAAGCTTTCTTT	12	TRBJ1-1	TRBV20-1	NA	NA
CASSYLGQGQETQYF	TGTGCCAGCAGTTACCTTGGACAGGGTCAAGAGACCCAGTACTTC	15	TRBJ2-5	TRBV6-5	NA	TRBD1
CASSMRGGFYEQYF	TGTGCCAGCAGCATGAGAGGGGGGTTTTACGAGCAGTACTTC	14	TRBJ2-7	TRBV2	NA	NA
CASSIEAVRNTEAFF	TGTGCCAGTAGTATCGAGGCGGTTAGGAACACTGAAGCTTTCTTT	15	TRBJ1-1	TRBV19	once	NA
CSARDRQESNYGYTF	TGCAGTGCTAGAGATCGGCAGGAATCTAACTATGGCTACACCTTC	15	TRBJ1-2	TRBV20-1	few	NA
CASSSGQGLFGSPLHF	TGTGCCAGCAGTTCGGGACAGGGCCTTTTCGGTTCACCCCTCCACTTT	16	TRBJ1-6	TRBV6-5	NA	TRBD1